Each of the 8 T cell receptor beta chains below was sequenced from the same sample in a study of patients and donors after allogeneic stem cell transplantation. In TCRdb, the RT-PCR reads were re-called with MiXCR into one record per CDR3 protein. The data hold about 200,000 distinct CDR3 sequences, with around 40% observed a single time. The sequenced material came from blood, either unsorted or a sorted T cell fraction (not recorded which). These receptors were taken from a human donor who was either an allogeneic HSCT recipient or a stem cell or donor lymphocyte infusion donor (not recorded which). It is not recorded whose cells these are; they may come from a transplant donor.

The V and J genes are TRBV20-1 and TRBJ1-1, with TRBD1 as a possible D gene (6 bases). The CDR3 totals 15 residues. Germline V lookup: CDR1 DFQATT, CDR2 SNEGSKA (reference sequence). Trimming pared 1 base from V and 1 base from J, leaving 13 bases between. In DNA form, the CDR3 reads TGCAGTGCTAGAGGCACCGGGACACCGAACACTGAAGCTTTCTTT. This codes for CSARGTGTPNTEAFF.

This clonotype was seen a handful of times. This chain uses TRBV10-3 with TRBJ1-6; D gene ambiguous. The CDR3 sequence is 13 residues long. Trimming took 0 bases from V and 10 from J, leaving 7 bases between them. Germline values: CDR1 ENHRY, CDR2 SYGVKD. CDR3 sequence (DNA): TGTGCCATCAGTGAGTCAAGGCCCTCACCCCTCCACTTT. Amino acid sequence: CAISESRPSPLHF.

This clonotype appeared once. This chain connects TRBV7-3 to TRBJ2-1, with TRBD1 matching over 8 bases. Germline V gives CDR1 SGHTA, CDR2 FQGTGA. The J segment lost 2 bases and the V segment lost 5 bases, leaving 14 bases of the junction unmatched. CDR3 length equals 18 residues. The CDR3 region has the DNA TGTGCCAGCAGCCTCATACCTGGGACAGGATTACCCTACAATGAGCAGTTCTTC. This translates into CASSLIPGTGLPYNEQFF.

This clonotype was recorded a few times. The chain recombines TRBV12-3 or TRBV12-4 with TRBJ2-3; D uncertain. V was cut by 6 bases and J by 1 base, with 8 bases left in between. The CDR3 loop spans 13 amino acids. CDR3 coding DNA: TGTGCCAGCAGGCCCGGCCGCACAGATACGCAGTATTTT. Translated, it gives CASRPGRTDTQYF.

A few counts support this clonotype. The genes are TRBV27 and TRBJ1-1; D ambiguous. This CDR3 has 14 residues. Per germline, CDR1 MNHEY and CDR2 SMNVEV (reference sequence). Trimming left V 0 bases short and J 3 bases short, with 8 bases between. CDR3 protein: CASSLSIGYTEAFF. In DNA form, the CDR3 reads TGTGCCAGCAGTTTATCGATAGGGTACACTGAAGCTTTCTTT.

The V gene is TRBV9, the J gene TRBJ2-5; D is unclear. The V and J ends lost 4 bases and 1 base respectively, with 14 bases between them. The CDR3 consists of 15 residues. Germline V CDR1 and CDR2: SGDLS, YYNGEE. CDR3 in DNA: TGTGCCAGCAGCCTCGCCCCTCAGTTCCAAGAGACCCAGTACTTC. This codes for CASSLAPQFQETQYF.

This clonotype has more than one count but fewer than ten. The chain couples TRBV5-1 to TRBJ1-6, with 8 bases that match TRBD1. Germline V CDR1 and CDR2: SGHRS, YFSETQ. J lost 7 bases, V lost 0 bases, and 3 bases had no gene match. The CDR3 sequence is 15 residues long. CDR3 loop: CASSLGGTGNSPLHF. The DNA for the CDR3 is TGCGCCAGCAGCTTGGGTGGGACAGGAAATTCACCCCTCCACTTT.

This clonotype was recorded a few times. The J gene is TRBJ1-5, the V gene TRBV5-1, with D hard to call. The V gene lost 7 bases and the J gene lost 3 bases, with 11 bases spanning the gap. CDR3 length equals 13 residues. Per germline, CDR1 SGHRS and CDR2 YFSETQ. CDR3 DNA: TGCGCCAGCCGCCTCAACCTCAATCAGCCCCAGCATTTT. This codes for CASRLNLNQPQHF.